What follows are 27 T cell receptor beta chains derived from one specimen sequenced in a study of beta chain features in type 1 diabetes. Findings and limits, study-wide: Shorter TCRB CDR3s, moderately but significantly so, marked every one of the four CD4+ subsets in Type 1 diabetes patients.

The isolated RNA, all of it, was reverse transcribed, so expressed TCRB transcripts were what got sequenced. TCRdb keeps only in-frame clones here, not all; method: immunoSEQ multiplex PCR. The sample records 500,000 to 800,000 clones, roughly 12% being singletons. Their antigens are not known. The specimen was naive CD4+ T cells from blood. These receptors originate from a young man with type 1 diabetes.

This clone showed up just a few times. This chain joins TRBV19 and TRBJ2-5, with D possibly called TRBD1 or TRBD2 (5 bases each). V lost 2 bases to trimming and J lost 5 bases, with 15 bases between them. The CDR3 loop spans 15 amino acids. The germline V gene has CDR1 LNHDA and CDR2 SQIVND (reference sequence). CDR3 coding DNA: TGTGCCAGTAGTATAAACGGGGCTGAGTGGGAGACCCAGTACTTC. This sequence encodes CASSINGAEWETQYF.

This clone was picked up a small number of times. The chain is built from TRBV7-2 and TRBJ2-7; D call uncertain. With 7 bases removed from V and 3 bases from J, the gap between germline ends came to 19 bases. CDR1 and CDR2 (germline): SGHTA, FQGNSA. This CDR3 region has 15 residues. CDR3 sequence: CASKVFGRFVYEQYF. The CDR3 DNA is TGTGCCAGCAAAGTTTTTGGTCGGTTCGTCTACGAGCAGTACTTC.

There are a few counts of this clone. The chain links TRBV2 to TRBJ2-1; 7 nucleotides match TRBD1. The CDR3 covers 12 residues. J was trimmed by 3 bases and V by 8 bases; bases with no gene match: 1. Germline V lookup: CDR1 SNHLY, CDR2 FYNNEI. Here the CDR3 DNA reads TGTGCCAGCGGGACAGACTACAATGAGCAGTTCTTC. As protein: CASGTDYNEQFF.

This clone was seen more than once but under ten times. This chain joins TRBV10-3 and TRBJ1-6, with D perhaps matching TRBD1 (6 bases). Germline CDR1 is ENHRY and CDR2 is SYGVKD. The length of the CDR3 is 14 residues. Trimming cost V 4 bases and J 6 bases, with 10 bases left between them. The chain's CDR3 is CAISGGQPNSPLHF. The CDR3 region has the DNA TGTGCCATCAGTGGGGGGCAGCCTAATTCACCCCTCCACTTT.

The table lists this clone with a few counts. V usage is TRBV11-2 and J usage is TRBJ1-3; D is unresolved. Germline-derived CDR1 and CDR2 are SGHAT and FQNNGV. The CDR3 contains 15 residues. Between the trimmed V and J ends, which lost 5 bases and 4 bases, there was a span of 15 bases. In nucleotides, the CDR3 is TGTGCCAGCAGCCTTCACGTGGACTTAGGAAACACCATATATTTT. It yields the protein CASSLHVDLGNTIYF.

This clone was counted between two and nine times. The chain links TRBV19 to TRBJ1-2; D uncertain. CDR1 and CDR2 (germline): LNHDA, SQIVND (reference sequence). Trimming left V 6 bases short and J 4 bases short, with 15 bases between. The CDR3 extends over 14 amino acids. CDR3 in amino acids: CASSPRSVIYGYTF. The CDR3 DNA reads as TGTGCCAGTAGCCCTCGAAGCGTCATCTATGGCTACACCTTC.

The rearrangement joins TRBV2 to TRBJ1-2; D ambiguous. With 6 bases removed from V and 14 bases from J, the gap between germline ends came to 22 bases. CDR1 and CDR2 from the germline V gene are SNHLY and FYNNEI. The CDR3 has 13 residues. The CDR3 coding sequence is TGTGCCAGCAGCGCGGGCCCAGAAGTCTCTATAACCTTC. It codes for CASSAGPEVSITF.

The chain uses TRBV13 and TRBJ1-1; D is undetermined. Between the trimmed V and J ends, which lost 5 bases and 2 bases, there was a span of 15 bases. CDR1 is PRHDT, CDR2 FYEKMQ, per germline (reference sequence). The CDR3 consists of 15 residues. The CDR3 region is CASSTSSGGNTEAFF. The CDR3 coding sequence is TGTGCCAGCAGCACCTCTTCGGGAGGAAACACTGAAGCTTTCTTT.

This chain uses TRBV7-2 with TRBJ2-4, with D possibly TRBD1 on 6 matching bases. This CDR3 comprises 14 residues. V lost 0 bases and J lost 8, with 11 bases in between. CDR1 SGHTA and CDR2 FQGNSA come from the germline V gene. CDR3 loop: CASSLAQGMDIQYF. CDR3 nucleotides: TGTGCCAGCAGCTTAGCCCAGGGGATGGACATTCAGTACTTC.

A few counts support this clone. The V and J genes are TRBV5-1 and TRBJ2-1; 8 positions agree with TRBD2. CDR3 length equals 16 residues. CDR1 and CDR2 from the germline V gene are SGHRS and YFSETQ. The ends lost 4 bases at V and 0 bases at J; junction bases unmatched: 6. This CDR3 is CASSETSGFSYNEQFF. The CDR3 coding sequence is TGCGCCAGCAGCGAAACTAGCGGCTTCTCCTACAATGAGCAGTTCTTC.

This clone has only a few counts. The chain employs TRBV11-3 and TRBJ1-2; D is undetermined. The germline gives CDR1 SGHNT, CDR2 YENEEA. V shed 5 bases and J shed 4 bases, with 11 bases lying between them. The CDR3 totals 13 residues. The CDR3 sequence is CASSLDGLYGYTF. The CDR3 DNA is TGTGCCAGCAGCCTGGACGGCCTCTATGGCTACACCTTC.

This clone turned up a few times. The chain has TRBV29-1 and TRBJ2-5; TRBD1 aligns across 7 bases. The CDR3 consists of 13 residues. Germline V gene lookup returns CDR1 SQVTM and CDR2 ANQGSEA. The DNA of the CDR3 is TGCACCTTTGCCGAGGGGGCAGGAGAGACCCAGTACTTC. This sequence encodes CTFAEGAGETQYF. The full variable domain, in which reference TRBV29-1 and TRBJ2-5 provide the parts outside the CDR3, is SAVISQKPSRDICQRGTSLTIQCQVDSQVTMMFWYRQQPGQSLTLIATANQGSEATYESGFVIDKFPISRPNLTFSTLTVSNMSPEDSSIYLCTFAEGAGETQYFGPGTRLLVL.

This sequence joins TRBV7-2 and TRBJ1-2, with a possible D match to TRBD1 (5 bases). The CDR3 runs 15 residues. Trimming removed 2 bases from V and 2 bases from J, with 12 bases in between. Germline CDR1 SGHTA, CDR2 FQGNSA. CDR3 coding DNA: TGTGCCAGCAGCTTATTGAGGGGCTCCAACTATGGCTACACCTTC. Translated, it gives CASSLLRGSNYGYTF. The complete variable domain, with remaining parts taken from reference TRBV7-2 and TRBJ1-2, reads GAGVSQSPSNKVTEKGKDVELRCDPISGHTALYWYRQSLGQGLEFLIYFQGNSAPDKSGLPSDRFSAERTGGSVSTLTIQRTQQEDSAVYLCASSLLRGSNYGYTFGSGTRLTVV.

There are a few counts of this clone. This sequence joins TRBV7-6 and TRBJ1-6, with D maybe TRBD1 (5 bases). V gave up 4 bases and J gave up 4 bases, with 8 bases separating them. This CDR3 has 14 residues. The germline CDR1 and CDR2 sequences are SGHVS and FNYEAQ. CDR3 residues: CASSSTDYNSPLHF. CDR3 coding DNA: TGTGCCAGCAGCTCGACAGATTATAATTCACCCCTCCACTTT.

As for this clone: Additional DNA sequences in this sample encode the identical CDR3. This chain links TRBV9 with TRBJ2-7, with unresolved D. The V and J ends lost 0 bases and 6 bases respectively, with 10 bases between them. Germline loops: CDR1 SGDLS, CDR2 YYNGEE. This CDR3 comprises 13 residues. In nucleotides, the CDR3 is TGTGCCAGCAGCGTAGAGGTCCAAGGCGAGCAGTACTTC. Protein sequence: CASSVEVQGEQYF.

V gene TRBV30 combines with J gene TRBJ2-5; weak D call: TRBD1 (5 bases). The CDR3 is 14 amino acids. V was clipped by 0 bases and J by 4 bases, with 12 bases between them. Germline-derived CDR1 and CDR2 are GTSNPN and SVGIG (reference sequence). CDR3 nucleotide sequence: TGTGCCTGGAGTGTAAGGCAGGGTGGAGAGACCCAGTACTTC. This gives the protein CAWSVRQGGETQYF.

The V and J genes are TRBV5-1 and TRBJ2-7, with D hard to call. The germline gives CDR1 SGHRS, CDR2 YFSETQ. V lost 0 bases, J lost 4 bases, and 11 bases lay in between. The CDR3 is 14 amino acids. The CDR3 here is CASSLEGMGYEQYF. CDR3 coding DNA: TGCGCCAGCAGCTTGGAAGGGATGGGGTACGAGCAGTACTTC.

This rearrangement joins TRBV4-2 to TRBJ1-6; D not certain. V lost 0 bases, J lost 5 bases, and 11 bases lay in between. The germline V gene encodes CDR1 LGHNA and CDR2 YNFKEQ. The length of the CDR3 is 16 residues. The CDR3 DNA is TGTGCCAGCAGCCAAGAGGAACCGGGGAATAATTCACCCCTCCACTTT. Encoded protein: CASSQEEPGNNSPLHF.

The chain couples TRBV5-1 to TRBJ2-5; D assignment may be TRBD1 or TRBD2 (5 bases each). V was clipped by 4 bases and J by 5 bases, with 15 bases between them. Germline CDR1 is SGHRS and CDR2 is YFSETQ. This CDR3 region has 14 residues. The CDR3 DNA reads TGCGCCAGCAGCGAAGGGACCTTGTTCGAGACCCAGTACTTC. This encodes CASSEGTLFETQYF.

This chain joins TRBV6-5 and TRBJ2-1; D is possibly TRBD2 (6 bases). The CDR3 has 14 residues. Germline V gene lookup returns CDR1 MNHEY and CDR2 SVGAGI. The V and J ends lost 7 bases and 3 bases respectively, with 13 bases between them. CDR3 in DNA: TGTGCCAGCAAGTTGGGACTTGTCTACAATGAGCAGTTCTTC. Protein sequence: CASKLGLVYNEQFF.

The V call is TRBV28, the J call TRBJ2-3; perhaps TRBD2 as D (5 bases). The CDR3 totals 13 residues. CDR1 and CDR2 from the germline V gene are MDHEN and SYDVKM. V lost 5 bases and J lost 6, with 12 bases in between. CDR3 nucleotide sequence: TGTGCCAGCAGTCCGCTGGGCGGGGATACGCAGTATTTT. This sequence encodes CASSPLGGDTQYF.

V usage is TRBV11-2 and J usage is TRBJ2-1; D is uncertain. V lost 5 bases and J 12 bases, leaving 17 bases between the germline ends. The length of the CDR3 is 13 residues. CDR1 and CDR2 from the germline V gene are SGHAT and FQNNGV. The CDR3 loop reads CASSRPTSDRQFF. DNA for the CDR3: TGTGCCAGCAGCCGTCCTACCAGCGACCGGCAGTTCTTC. The full variable domain, in which reference TRBV11-2 and TRBJ2-1 provide the parts outside the CDR3, is EAGVAQSPRYKIIEKRQSVAFWCNPISGHATLYWYQQILGQGPKLLIQFQNNGVVDDSQLPKDRFSAERLKGVDSTLKIQPAKLEDSAVYLCASSRPTSDRQFFGPGTRLTVL.

This clone was seen a few times. The V gene is TRBV29-1, the J gene TRBJ1-1; D unresolved. Germline V gene sequence: CDR1 SQVTM, CDR2 ANQGSEA. V was trimmed by 3 bases and J by 0 bases, leaving 11 bases between them. The CDR3 sequence is 14 residues long. The CDR3 DNA follows: TGCAGCGTTGACACCACCTTCATGAACACTGAAGCTTTCTTT. This codes for CSVDTTFMNTEAFF.

This clone was seen more than once but under ten times. This sample includes further DNA sequences coding for the same CDR3. The chain uses TRBV29-1 and TRBJ1-2, with D unclear. V was trimmed by 3 bases and J by 8 bases, leaving 13 bases between them. Germline loops: CDR1 SQVTM, CDR2 ANQGSEA. CDR3 length: 12 residues. The CDR3 is CSVEARRYGYTF. DNA of the CDR3: TGCAGCGTTGAGGCCCGGCGGTACGGCTACACCTTC. Using reference TRBV29-1 and TRBJ1-2 for the parts outside the CDR3, the full variable domain is SAVISQKPSRDICQRGTSLTIQCQVDSQVTMMFWYRQQPGQSLTLIATANQGSEATYESGFVIDKFPISRPNLTFSTLTVSNMSPEDSSIYLCSVEARRYGYTFGSGTRLTVV.

About this clone: This specimen includes other DNA sequences encoding the same CDR3. The chain uses TRBV7-9 and TRBJ2-3; 7 positions match TRBD1. The germline V gene has CDR1 SEHNR and CDR2 FQNEAQ (reference sequence). The CDR3 extends over 13 amino acids. The trim removed 2 bases at V and 4 bases at J, leaving 0 bases unmatched. The CDR3 DNA reads as TGTGCCAGCAGCTTAACAGGGGCAGATACGCAGTATTTT. Protein product: CASSLTGADTQYF.

The chain has TRBV30 and TRBJ1-2; D is uncertain. The CDR3 runs to 12 residues. Looked up from germline, CDR1 is GTSNPN and CDR2 is SVGIG (reference sequence). V gave up 1 base and J gave up 3 bases, with 6 bases separating them. CDR3 sequence: CAWSARDYGYTF. As DNA, the CDR3 is TGTGCCTGGAGTGCCAGAGACTATGGCTACACCTTC.

V is TRBV18 and J is TRBJ2-7, with 13 bases aligning to TRBD2. CDR1 is KGHSH, CDR2 LQKENI, per germline. Unmatched junction bases numbered 3, after V lost 2 bases and J lost 5 bases. This CDR3 comprises 15 residues. The CDR3 reads CASSPGTSGANEQYF. Written as DNA, the CDR3 is TGTGCCAGCTCACCAGGGACTAGCGGGGCCAACGAGCAGTACTTC.